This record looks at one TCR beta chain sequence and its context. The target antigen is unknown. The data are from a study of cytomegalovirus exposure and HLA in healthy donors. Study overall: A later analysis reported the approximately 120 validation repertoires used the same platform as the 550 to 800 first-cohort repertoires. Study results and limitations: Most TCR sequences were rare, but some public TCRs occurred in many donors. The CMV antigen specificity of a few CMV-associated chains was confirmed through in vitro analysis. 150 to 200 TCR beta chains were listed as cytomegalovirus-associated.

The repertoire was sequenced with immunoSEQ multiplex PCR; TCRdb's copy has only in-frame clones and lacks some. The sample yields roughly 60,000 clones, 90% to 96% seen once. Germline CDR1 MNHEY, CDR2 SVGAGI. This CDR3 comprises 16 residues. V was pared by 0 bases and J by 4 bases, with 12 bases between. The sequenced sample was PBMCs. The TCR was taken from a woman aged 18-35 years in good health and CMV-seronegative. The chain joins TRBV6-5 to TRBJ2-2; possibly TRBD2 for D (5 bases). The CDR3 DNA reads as TGTGCCAGCAGTTACTCGGACGGGGTTTTCACCGGGGAGCTGTTTTTT. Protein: CASSYSDGVFTGELFF.